In its sample, the clone carrying this TCR gamma chain was seen a few times. Its antigen is not identified. The protein TCRdb lists belongs to a much larger clone and differs from this DNA's translation at residue 16, which points to a read error; the protein shown is made from the DNA. Germline V lookup: CDR1 GITISATS, CDR2 ISYDGTV (reference sequence). The CDR3 extends over 17 amino acids. Germline trimming cut 6 bases from V and 23 bases from J; bases unmatched to any gene: 28. This entry comes from a study of γδ T cells in repeated Plasmodium falciparum infection. Background on the study: The natural-infection arm compared Malian children under seasonal malaria with matched Australian children. Malian repertoires were sampled cross-sectionally without transmission and longitudinally through febrile malaria. General study results and limits: Vdelta2-negative gammadelta repertoires appeared less diverse and less shared in Malian than Australian children.

Both TRG and TRD chains were sequenced from each sorted sample. TCRdb re-identified clones in the multiplex PCR reads via CATT. The table lists some 13,000 gamma-chain clones, about 1.5% of them singletons, with around 28% in the top ten. Flow sorting of PBMC yielded separate Vgamma9/Vdelta2+ and Vdelta2-negative gammadelta T cell populations for bulk repertoire analysis. This TCR was sampled from a pool of human donors (malaria-infected and uninfected, not separated). Sample: gamma-delta T cells from blood. The chain recombines TRGV9 with TRGJP. As TCRdb names no J gene, one was assigned here on the basis of a DNA match to germline. The CDR3 reads CALWIKFPHTTGWFKVF. The CDR3 DNA reads as TGTGCCTTGTGGATCAAATTCCCTCATACCACTGGTTGGTTCAAGGTATTT.